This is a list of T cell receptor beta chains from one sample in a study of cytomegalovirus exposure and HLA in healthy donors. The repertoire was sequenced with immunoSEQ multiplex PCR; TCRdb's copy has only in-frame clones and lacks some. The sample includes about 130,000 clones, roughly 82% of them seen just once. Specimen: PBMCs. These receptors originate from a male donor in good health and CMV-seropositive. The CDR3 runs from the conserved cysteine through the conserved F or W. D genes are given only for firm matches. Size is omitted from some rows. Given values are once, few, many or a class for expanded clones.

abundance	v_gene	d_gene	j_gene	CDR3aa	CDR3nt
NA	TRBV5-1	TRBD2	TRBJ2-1	CASSLVQAGGIYNEQFF	TGCGCCAGCAGCTTGGTCCAAGCGGGAGGCATATACAATGAGCAGTTCTTC
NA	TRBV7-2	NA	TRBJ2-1	CASSLVIAEQFF	TGTGCCAGCAGCTTGGTTATAGCCGAGCAGTTCTTC
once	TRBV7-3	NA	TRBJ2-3	CASKVQANTDTQYF	TGTGCCAGCAAAGTACAGGCCAACACAGATACGCAGTATTTT
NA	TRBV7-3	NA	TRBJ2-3	CASSLTGPTDTQYF	TGTGCCAGCAGCTTAACGGGGCCCACAGATACGCAGTATTTT
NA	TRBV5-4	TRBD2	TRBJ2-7	CASSRPGLGCYEQYF	TGTGCCAGCAGCAGACCGGGACTAGGCTGTTACGAGCAGTACTTC
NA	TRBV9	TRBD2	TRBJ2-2	CASSVPIGGGNTGELFF	TGTGCCAGCAGCGTACCGATTGGGGGGGGGAACACCGGGGAGCTGTTTTTT
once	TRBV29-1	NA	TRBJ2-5	CSVEGREETQYF	TGCAGCGTTGAAGGCAGGGAAGAGACCCAGTACTTC
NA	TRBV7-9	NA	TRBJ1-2	CASSLGGQGNGYTF	TGTGCCAGCAGCTTAGGGGGGCAGGGGAATGGCTACACCTTC
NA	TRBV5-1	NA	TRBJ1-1	CASSFDWGEAEAFF	TGCGCCAGCAGCTTTGATTGGGGGGAGGCTGAAGCTTTCTTT
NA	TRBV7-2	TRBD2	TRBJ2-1	CASSLAPAGGYNEQFF	TGTGCCAGCAGCTTAGCACCAGCGGGAGGTTACAATGAGCAGTTCTTC
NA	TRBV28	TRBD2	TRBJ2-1	CASSLLGRLAYNEQFF	TGTGCCAGCAGTTTACTCGGGAGGCTGGCCTACAATGAGCAGTTCTTC
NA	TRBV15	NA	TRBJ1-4	CATSRAHGATNEKLFF	TGTGCCACCAGCAGAGCTCACGGGGCAACTAATGAAAAACTGTTTTTT
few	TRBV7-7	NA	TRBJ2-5	CASSFSVASQETQYF	TGTGCTAGCAGCTTCAGCGTAGCCTCTCAAGAGACCCAGTACTTC
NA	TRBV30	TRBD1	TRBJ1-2	CAWSANRGVYGYTF	TGTGCCTGGAGTGCGAACAGGGGTGTCTATGGCTACACCTTC
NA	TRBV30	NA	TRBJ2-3	CAWSWGVNRDTQYF	TGTGCCTGGAGTTGGGGGGTCAATAGGGATACGCAGTATTTT
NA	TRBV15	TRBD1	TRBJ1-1	CATSATQGTEAFF	TGTGCCACCTCCGCAACACAGGGGACCGAAGCTTTCTTT
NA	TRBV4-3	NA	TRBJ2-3	CASSQVLGYTDTQYF	TGCGCCAGCAGCCAGGTACTAGGGTACACAGATACGCAGTATTTT
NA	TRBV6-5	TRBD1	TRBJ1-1	CASSFGQEGSEAFF	TGTGCCAGCAGTTTTGGACAGGAAGGGAGTGAAGCTTTCTTT
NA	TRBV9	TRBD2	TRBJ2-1	CASSADRLAGGLYNEQFF	TGTGCCAGCAGCGCCGACCGCCTAGCGGGAGGCCTCTACAATGAGCAGTTCTTC
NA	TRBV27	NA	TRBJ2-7	CASSYLYEQYF	TGTGCCAGCAGCTACTTATACGAGCAGTACTTC
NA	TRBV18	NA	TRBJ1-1	CASSRYRELSTEAFF	TGTGCCAGCTCACGCTACAGGGAATTATCCACTGAAGCTTTCTTT
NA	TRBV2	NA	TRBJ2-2	CASSIQNTGELFF	TGTGCCAGCAGTATTCAGAACACCGGGGAGCTGTTTTTT
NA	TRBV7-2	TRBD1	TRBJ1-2	CASSPGQAVGYGYTF	TGTGCCAGCAGCCCCGGACAGGCGGTCGGCTATGGCTACACCTTC
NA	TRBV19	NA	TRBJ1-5	CASSGDKPQHF	TGTGCCAGTAGTGGGGACAAGCCCCAGCATTTT